This entry features one T cell receptor (beta chain) sequence. Its antigen is not known. Repertoires were generated with immunoSEQ multiplex PCR, while TCRdb's copy carries only in-frame clones and drops some. The sample has over 100,000 clones, approximately 92% seen once. Per germline, CDR1 KGHSH and CDR2 LQKENI. The ends lost 4 bases at V and 0 bases at J; junction bases unmatched: 5. The CDR3 consists of 15 residues. The data were obtained in a study of graft-versus-host responses after intestinal transplantation. The sequencing here drew on unstimulated CD4+ T cells sorted from spleen or lymph node cells, taken before intestinal transplant. The chain has TRBV18 and TRBJ2-7, with 8 bases aligning to TRBD1. The TCR originated in a human donor who received an intestinal transplant. The CDR3 region is CASSRTGFFSYEQYF. DNA for the CDR3: TGTGCCAGCTCACGGACAGGGTTCTTCTCCTACGAGCAGTACTTC. The full variable domain, its missing parts supplied by reference TRBV18 and TRBJ2-7, is NAGVMQNPRHLVRRRGQEARLRCSPMKGHSHVYWYRQLPEEGLKFMVYLQKENIIDESGMPKERFSAEFPKEGPSILRIQQVVRGDSAAYFCASSRTGFFSYEQYFGPGTRLTVT.